The T cell receptor beta chain under discussion was sequenced for a study of shared clonotypes between healthy human individuals. On the study more broadly: Participating donors consisted of a couple of women and three men aged 18 to 49. Overall study results and limits: Despite large depth, sorted-subset datasets appeared incompletely sequenced.

Naive CD8 cells, CD45RO-negative and positively selected for CCR7, excluded terminally differentiated effector memory CD45RA+ cells. CDR1 is SEHNR and CDR2 is FQNEAQ in the germline V gene (reference sequence). Trimming removed 5 bases from V and 4 bases from J, with 11 bases in between. The CDR3 runs to 13 residues. Note on this clone: Antigen unknown. Other DNA sequences in the same sample also yield this CDR3.

Genomic DNA (from each subset) was split evenly across several immunoSEQ plates. In the authors' workflow: Filtering differed since immunoSEQ provided only junctions, with no quality scores. Using immunoSEQ multiplex PCR, the repertoire was profiled, and TCRdb retains in-frame clones only, with some absent. That table gives V, J and clone size, and the DNA gave D and trimming. The sample records just over 2,000,000 clones, just under 95% being singletons. Sequencing was performed on naive CD8+ T cells sorted from blood. The source of this sequence is a man aged 18 to 29 in good health. The chain carries TRBV7-9 and TRBJ2-5; D is ambiguous. The CDR3 spells CASSPRVRETQYF. CDR3 nucleotide sequence: TGTGCCAGCAGCCCTCGGGTCAGAGAGACCCAGTACTTC. The full variable domain, rest sourced from reference TRBV7-9 and TRBJ2-5, is DTGVSQNPRHKITKRGQNVTFRCDPISEHNRLYWYRQTLGQGPEFLTYFQNEAQLEKSRLLSDRFSAERPKGSFSTLEIQRTEQGDSAMYLCASSPRVRETQYFGPGTRLLVL.